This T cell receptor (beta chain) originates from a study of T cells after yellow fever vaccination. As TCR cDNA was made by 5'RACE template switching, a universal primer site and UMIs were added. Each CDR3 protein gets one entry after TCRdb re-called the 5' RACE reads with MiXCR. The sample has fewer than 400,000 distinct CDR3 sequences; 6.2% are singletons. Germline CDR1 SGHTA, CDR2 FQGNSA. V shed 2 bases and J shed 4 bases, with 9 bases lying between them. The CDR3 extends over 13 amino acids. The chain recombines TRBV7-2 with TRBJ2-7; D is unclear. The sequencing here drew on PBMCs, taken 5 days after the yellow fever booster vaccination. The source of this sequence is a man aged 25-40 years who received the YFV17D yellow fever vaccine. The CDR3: CASSLYRIYEQYF. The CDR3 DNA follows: TGTGCCAGCAGCTTATATCGGATTTACGAGCAGTACTTC.